A selection of T cell receptor beta chains follows, all from one sample in a study of graft-versus-host responses after intestinal transplantation. Method: immunoSEQ multiplex PCR; TCRdb's copy keeps in-frame clones and lacks some. The sample carries under 15,000 clones, approximately 28% recorded once. The sample was alloreactive CD8+ T cells from a mixed lymphocyte reaction culture, taken before intestinal transplant. The receptors come from a human patient who received an intestinal transplant. Each CDR3 is given without its conserved first and last residue. The listing skips clone size in some rows; elsewhere it reads once, few, many or a size class.

few	TRBV2	TRBJ1-1	ASSDTSGGVINTEAF
few	TRBV18	TRBJ1-1	ASSTRGGTVGHTEAF
NA	TRBV15	TRBJ2-7	ATSRGTGTDSYEQY
few	TRBV6-1	TRBJ2-7	ASSLGWANEQY
NA	TRBV25-1	TRBJ1-5	ASSLTGSNQPQH
few	TRBV4-2	TRBJ1-2	ASSHGTGGYGYT
NA	TRBV6-6	TRBJ1-2	ASSYGVGYYGYT
NA	TRBV7-9	TRBJ2-1	ASSRSWTASSYNEQF
few	TRBV6-5	TRBJ2-7	ASSYAGPSYEQY
NA	TRBV5-1	TRBJ1-2	ASSHATGGPVYGYT
NA	TRBV7-4	TRBJ1-1	ASNPRGRGHAEAF
medium-sized	TRBV4-1	TRBJ2-7	ASSRIDGGEQY
medium-sized	TRBV29-1	TRBJ2-1	SVEDTSGSTYNEQF
NA	TRBV5-4	TRBJ1-1	ASSLGGGTEAF
medium-sized	TRBV2	TRBJ2-7	ASNRGGLAGGSEGVQY
few	TRBV6-1	TRBJ2-3	ASSKTSYTDTQY
NA	TRBV5-1	TRBJ1-5	ASSSDRRNQPQH
once	TRBV6-5	TRBJ1-3	ASSYSAGDGNTIY
NA	TRBV7-6	TRBJ2-3	ASSLSLGRLAGAVDTQY
NA	TRBV7-9	TRBJ1-4	ASSPPRQGAREKLF
few	TRBV4-1	TRBJ2-7	ASSHTSGDYEQY